Included here is one TCR beta chain sequence, with context. There are 17 residues in the CDR3. Germline V lookup: CDR1 MDHEN, CDR2 SYDVKM. Trimming at V came to 5 bases and at J to 4 bases, leaving 8 bases not matched to a gene. The sample comes from a study of T cell changes during pregnancy in multiple sclerosis. Produced via immunoSEQ multiplex PCR; TCRdb's table is partial and in-frame only. The table lists roughly 110,000 clones, 91% of them singletons. The sample here was peripheral blood, taken before pregnancy. V gene TRBV28 combines with J gene TRBJ2-6; 10 nucleotides align to TRBD1. The receptor comes from a female donor with multiple sclerosis, enrolled in a pregnancy study. For the CDR3, the DNA is TGTGCCAGCAGTCACCGACAGGGGGCCCCCGGGGCCAACGTCCTGACTTTC. The encoded protein is CASSHRQGAPGANVLTF.